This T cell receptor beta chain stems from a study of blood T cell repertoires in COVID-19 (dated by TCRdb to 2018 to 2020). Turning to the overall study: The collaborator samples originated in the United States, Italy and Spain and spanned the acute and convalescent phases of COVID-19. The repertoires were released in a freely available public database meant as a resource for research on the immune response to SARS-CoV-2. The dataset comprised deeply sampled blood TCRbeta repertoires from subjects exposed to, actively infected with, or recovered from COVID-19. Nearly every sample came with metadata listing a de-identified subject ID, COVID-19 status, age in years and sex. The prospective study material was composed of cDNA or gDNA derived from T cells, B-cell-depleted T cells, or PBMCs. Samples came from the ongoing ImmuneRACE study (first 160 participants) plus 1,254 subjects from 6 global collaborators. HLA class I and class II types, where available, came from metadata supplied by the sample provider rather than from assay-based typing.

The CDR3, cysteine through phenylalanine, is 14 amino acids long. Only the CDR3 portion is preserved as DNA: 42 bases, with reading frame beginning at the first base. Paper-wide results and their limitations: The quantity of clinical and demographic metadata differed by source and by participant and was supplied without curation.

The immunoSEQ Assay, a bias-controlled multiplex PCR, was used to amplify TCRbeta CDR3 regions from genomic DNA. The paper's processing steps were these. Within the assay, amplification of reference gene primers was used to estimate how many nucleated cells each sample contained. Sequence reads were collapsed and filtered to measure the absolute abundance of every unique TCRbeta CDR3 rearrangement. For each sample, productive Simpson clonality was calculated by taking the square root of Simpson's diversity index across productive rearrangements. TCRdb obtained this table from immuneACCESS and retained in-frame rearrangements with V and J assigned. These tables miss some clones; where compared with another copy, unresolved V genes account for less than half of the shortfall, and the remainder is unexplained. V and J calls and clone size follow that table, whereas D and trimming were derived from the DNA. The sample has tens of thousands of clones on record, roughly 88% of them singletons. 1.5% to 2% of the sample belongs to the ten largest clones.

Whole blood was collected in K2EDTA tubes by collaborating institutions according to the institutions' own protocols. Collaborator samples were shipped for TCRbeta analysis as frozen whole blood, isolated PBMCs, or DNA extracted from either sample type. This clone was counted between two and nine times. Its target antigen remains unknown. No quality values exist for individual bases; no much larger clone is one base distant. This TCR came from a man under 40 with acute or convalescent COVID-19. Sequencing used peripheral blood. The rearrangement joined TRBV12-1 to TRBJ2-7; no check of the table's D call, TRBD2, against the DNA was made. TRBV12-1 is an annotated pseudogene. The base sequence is TGTGCCAGCAGCTTCGGGCGGGAACCCTACGAGCAGTACTTC. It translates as CASSFGREPYEQYF.